Below, 22 T cell receptor beta chains from the same sample are listed, as sequenced in a study of identical twins. TCRdb re-called the 5' RACE reads through MiXCR, storing one row per CDR3 protein. Here the sample spans roughly 770,000 distinct CDR3 sequences, around a sixth being singletons. These data also formed part of another study, on T cells expressing NK-cell markers.

Material: PBMCs. Receptor source: a woman between 18 and 29 years old in good health.

The rearrangement joins TRBV9 to TRBJ1-5; D remains ambiguous. V dropped 0 bases and J dropped 4 bases, with 8 bases sitting between them. The CDR3 has 14 amino acids. CDR1 and CDR2 (germline): SGDLS, YYNGEE. CDR3 sequence (DNA): TGTGCCAGCAGCGTAGGTTACGAAAATCAGCCCCAGCATTTT. The encoded protein is CASSVGYENQPQHF. The variable domain in full, completed from reference TRBV9 and TRBJ1-5, reads DSGVTQTPKHLITATGQRVTLRCSPRSGDLSVYWYQQSLDQGLQFLIQYYNGEERAKGNILERFSAQQFPDLHSELNLSSLELGDSALYFCASSVGYENQPQHFGDGTRLSIL.

To note about this clonotype: The junction differs from germline at one of its ends, possibly a read error. CDR3 DNA: TGTGCTAGCAGCTTACAGCAAGGGACTGAAGCTTTCTTT. The encoded protein is CASSLQQGTEAFF. The chain recombines TRBV7-7 with TRBJ1-1; D is unclear. CDR3 length: 13 amino acids. The V gene's germline CDR1 is SSHAT and CDR2 FNYEAQ (reference sequence).

This clonotype came up a few times. The gene calls are TRBV10-3 and TRBJ2-3; possibly TRBD2 for D (5 bases). This CDR3 is built from 12 residues. V lost 10 bases and J lost 1, with 9 bases in between. Germline CDR1 ENHRY, CDR2 SYGVKD. The CDR3 sequence: CANGLGTDTQYF. The CDR3 DNA is TGTGCCAACGGACTTGGCACAGATACGCAGTATTTT.

This clonotype was found a few times. The gene calls are TRBV20-1 and TRBJ2-7; D is undetermined. Trimming removed 2 bases at V and 6 bases at J, with 11 bases between. Germline assignment: CDR1 DFQATT and CDR2 SNEGSKA (reference sequence). This CDR3 contains 12 residues. The CDR3 loop is CSARRPAAEQYF. DNA for the CDR3: TGCAGTGCTAGAAGACCGGCTGCCGAGCAGTACTTC.

This clonotype was recorded at least ten times. The chain employs TRBV9 and TRBJ2-5; 7 nucleotides align to TRBD1. CDR1 and CDR2 from the germline V gene are SGDLS and YYNGEE. The J segment lost 2 bases and the V segment lost 3 bases, leaving 4 bases of the junction unmatched. The CDR3 runs to 14 residues. The CDR3 DNA reads as TGTGCCAGCAGCGGACCGGGACAGCAAGAGACCCAGTACTTC. It yields the protein CASSGPGQQETQYF.

In this sample, this clonotype turned up a few times. The rearrangement uses TRBV5-1 and TRBJ2-1; 11 positions match TRBD2. V gave up 3 bases and J gave up 1 base; unmatched junction bases: 12. Germline-derived CDR1 and CDR2 are SGHRS and YFSETQ. This CDR3 comprises 19 residues. CDR3 amino acids: CASSSQTSGISESYNEQFF. CDR3 bases: TGCGCCAGCAGCTCACAGACTAGCGGGATTTCGGAGTCCTACAATGAGCAGTTCTTC.

The chain joins TRBV5-1 to TRBJ2-2; 7 nucleotides match TRBD1. The CDR3 sequence is 15 residues long. V was pared by 3 bases and J by 1 base, with 3 bases of the junction left unmatched. Germline V lookup: CDR1 SGHRS, CDR2 YFSETQ. For the CDR3, the DNA is TGCGCCAGCAGCTATGGGACAGTGAACACCGGGGAGCTGTTTTTT. Translated, it gives CASSYGTVNTGELFF. The variable domain in full, completed from reference TRBV5-1 and TRBJ2-2, reads KAGVTQTPRYLIKTRGQQVTLSCSPISGHRSVSWYQQTPGQGLQFLFEYFSETQRNKGNFPGRFSGRQFSNSRSEMNVSTLELGDSALYLCASSYGTVNTGELFFGEGSRLTVL.

The chain recombines TRBV6-2 or TRBV6-3 with TRBJ2-4; 11 nucleotides align to TRBD1. Germline assignment: CDR1 MNHEY and CDR2 SVGEGT. The ends lost 8 bases at V and 7 bases at J; junction bases unmatched: 1. The CDR3 sequence is 12 residues long. The CDR3 here is CASRDRGNIQYF. For the CDR3, the DNA is TGTGCCAGCCGGGACAGGGGGAACATTCAGTACTTC.

The chain has TRBV5-1 and TRBJ1-1, with TRBD1 as a possible D gene (5 bases). The CDR3 spans 12 residues. Trimming stripped 4 bases from V and 5 bases from J, with 9 bases between. In germline, CDR1 is SGHRS, CDR2 YFSETQ. Written as DNA, the CDR3 is TGCGCCAGCAGCGTGGGGGAGACTGAAGCTTTCTTT. Its translation is CASSVGETEAFF.

This clonotype turned up a few times. The chain couples TRBV30 to TRBJ1-4, with TRBD1 identical over 9 bases. From germline, CDR1 is GTSNPN and CDR2 SVGIG (reference sequence). CDR3 length equals 14 residues. The V and J ends lost 2 bases and 8 bases, in that order; junction bases with no gene match: 6. Here the CDR3 reads CAWSPDRGVEKLFF. CDR3 DNA: TGTGCCTGGAGTCCGGACAGGGGAGTGGAAAAACTGTTTTTT.

In its sample, this clonotype was seen a few times. The chain carries TRBV2 and TRBJ2-3, with 7 bases that match TRBD2. The CDR3 covers 17 residues. Germline V lookup: CDR1 SNHLY, CDR2 FYNNEI. The V gene end was trimmed by 4 bases and the J gene end by 0 bases; junction bases not matched to a gene: 10. CDR3 DNA: TGTGCCAGCAGTGGGGGATGGCGGGGGTGGAGCACAGATACGCAGTATTTT. Translated, it gives CASSGGWRGWSTDTQYF. Looking up the rest from reference TRBV2 and TRBJ2-3 gives the full variable domain: EPEVTQTPSHQVTQMGQEVILRCVPISNHLYFYWYRQILGQKVEFLVSFYNNEISEKSEIFDDQFSVERPDGSNFTLKIRSTKLEDSAMYFCASSGGWRGWSTDTQYFGPGTRLTVL.

The count of this clonotype is one. The chain uses TRBV29-1 and TRBJ2-2; D is undetermined. Per germline, CDR1 SQVTM and CDR2 ANQGSEA. This CDR3 contains 14 residues. V was trimmed by 4 bases and J by 1 base, leaving 10 bases between them. CDR3 loop: CSVGVVENTGELFF. In DNA form, the CDR3 reads TGCAGCGTTGGTGTAGTGGAGAACACCGGGGAGCTGTTTTTT.

The V gene is TRBV10-3, the J gene TRBJ1-2, with D unclear. Per the germline V gene, CDR1 is ENHRY and CDR2 is SYGVKD. This CDR3 contains 16 residues. Trimming shortened V by 0 bases and J by 1 base, and 12 bases separated the two germline ends. CDR3 region: CAISESGSRNNYGYTF. The CDR3 region has the DNA TGTGCCATCAGTGAGTCGGGATCTAGGAATAACTATGGCTACACCTTC.

This rearrangement joins TRBV5-1 to TRBJ2-1, with TRBD2 identical over 8 bases. The germline gives CDR1 SGHRS, CDR2 YFSETQ. The CDR3 covers 14 residues. The junction had 3 bases not matched to a gene; V was cut back by 1 base and J by 6 bases. This CDR3 reads CASSLQAGVNEQFF. DNA for the CDR3: TGCGCCAGCAGCTTGCAAGCGGGAGTCAATGAGCAGTTCTTC.

This sequence joins TRBV29-1 and TRBJ2-5; D perhaps matches TRBD1 (6 bases). The germline V and J ends were trimmed by 3 bases and 5 bases, with 10 bases remaining between them. Looked up from germline, CDR1 is SQVTM and CDR2 is ANQGSEA. The CDR3 covers 12 residues. CDR3 DNA: TGCAGCGTTGAGGGGGCAGAGGAGACCCAGTACTTC. This codes for CSVEGAEETQYF.

This clonotype was observed many times. The genes are TRBV12-3 or TRBV12-4 and TRBJ2-3; maybe TRBD2 (6 bases). Trimming took 7 bases from V and 2 from J, leaving 13 bases between them. The CDR3 has 14 amino acids. The CDR3 is CASTPGGDTDTQYF. The DNA for the CDR3 is TGTGCCAGCACCCCGGGCGGGGACACAGATACGCAGTATTTT.

The chain is built from TRBV27 and TRBJ2-5; D might be TRBD1 (6 bases). Trimming removed 10 bases from V and 3 bases from J, with 12 bases in between. The germline gives CDR1 MNHEY, CDR2 SMNVEV (reference sequence). This CDR3 comprises 12 residues. The chain's CDR3 is CATTDREETQYF. DNA for the CDR3: TGTGCCACTACGGACAGAGAAGAGACCCAGTACTTC.

Only a few counts were recorded for this clonotype. This chain links TRBV10-3 with TRBJ2-7; 9 bases line up with TRBD1. The CDR3 totals 13 residues. Trimming removed 7 bases from V and 5 bases from J; junction bases left unmatched: 6. CDR1 is ENHRY, CDR2 SYGVKD, per germline. The CDR3 loop is CAITAQGAHEQYF. For the CDR3, the DNA is TGTGCCATCACCGCACAGGGGGCCCACGAGCAGTACTTC.

In regard to this clonotype: Since a much larger clone is just one base distant, this may be a read error. The chain couples TRBV5-1 to TRBJ2-1; D may match TRBD1 or TRBD2 (6 bases each). The CDR3 totals 18 residues. CDR1 and CDR2 from the germline V gene are SGHRS and YFSETQ. The CDR3 loop is CVSSGPPGHPTTYNEQFF. Here the CDR3 DNA reads TGCGTCAGCAGCGGGCCCCCGGGACACCCTACAACCTACAATGAGCAGTTCTTC.

The chain employs TRBV18 and TRBJ2-1; D is possibly TRBD2 (6 bases). Germline loops: CDR1 KGHSH, CDR2 LQKENI. This CDR3 has 19 residues. Trimming stripped 1 base from V and 0 bases from J, with 19 bases between. DNA of the CDR3: TGTGCCAGCTCACCACAAATGTATAGTGGCGGGGTCTCCTACAATGAGCAGTTCTTC. Protein sequence: CASSPQMYSGGVSYNEQFF.

This clonotype appeared many times. The chain links TRBV15 to TRBJ1-6; D not certain. Trimming pared 0 bases from V and 9 bases from J, leaving 15 bases between. Germline V gives CDR1 LNHNV, CDR2 YYDKDF (reference sequence). The CDR3 consists of 16 residues. This CDR3 reads CATSRDQEGDSSPLHF. Here the CDR3 DNA reads TGTGCCACCAGCAGAGATCAAGAGGGCGATAGTTCACCCCTCCACTTT.

CDR3 in DNA: TGTGCCAGCAGTTATGGCGGGGGGGGGGGTACGCAGTATTTT. Protein: CASSYGGGGGTQYF. The chain joins TRBV6-5 to TRBJ2-3, with 9 bases that match TRBD2. The CDR3 is 14 amino acids. V was clipped by 3 bases and J by 8 bases; unmatched bases: 6. Germline-derived CDR1 and CDR2 are MNHEY and SVGAGI.